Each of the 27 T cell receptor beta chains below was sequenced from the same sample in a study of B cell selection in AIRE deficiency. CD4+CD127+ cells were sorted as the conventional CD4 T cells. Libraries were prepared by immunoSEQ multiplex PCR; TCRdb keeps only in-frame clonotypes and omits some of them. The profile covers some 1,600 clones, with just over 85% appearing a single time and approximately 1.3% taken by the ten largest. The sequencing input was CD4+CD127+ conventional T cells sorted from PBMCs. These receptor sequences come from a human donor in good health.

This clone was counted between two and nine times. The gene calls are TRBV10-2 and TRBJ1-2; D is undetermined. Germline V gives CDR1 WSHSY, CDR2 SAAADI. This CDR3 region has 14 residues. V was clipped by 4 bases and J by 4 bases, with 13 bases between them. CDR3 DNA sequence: TGCGCCAGCAGTGGGACCGGATCCTCCTATGGCTACACCTTC. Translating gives CASSGTGSSYGYTF.

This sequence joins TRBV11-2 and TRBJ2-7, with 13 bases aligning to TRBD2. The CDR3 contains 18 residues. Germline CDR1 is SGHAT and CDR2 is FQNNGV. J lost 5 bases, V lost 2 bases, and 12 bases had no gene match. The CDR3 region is CASSLRPRTSGSGHEQYF. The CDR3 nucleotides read TGTGCCAGCAGCTTAAGACCACGGACTAGCGGGAGTGGCCACGAGCAGTACTTC.

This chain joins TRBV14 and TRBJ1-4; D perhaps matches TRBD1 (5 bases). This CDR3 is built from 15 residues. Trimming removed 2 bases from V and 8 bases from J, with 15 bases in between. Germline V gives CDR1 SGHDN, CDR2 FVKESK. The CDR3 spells CASSQFWGGGEKLFF. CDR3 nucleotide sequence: TGTGCCAGCAGCCAATTTTGGGGCGGTGGCGAAAAACTGTTTTTT.

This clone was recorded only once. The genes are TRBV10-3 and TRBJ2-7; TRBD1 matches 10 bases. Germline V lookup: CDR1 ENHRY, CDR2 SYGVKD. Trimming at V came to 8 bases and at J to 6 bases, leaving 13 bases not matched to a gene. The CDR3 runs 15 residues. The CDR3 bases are TGTGCCATCTCGACGGCCGGGACAGGGGTTGGCGAGCAGTACTTC. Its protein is CAISTAGTGVGEQYF.

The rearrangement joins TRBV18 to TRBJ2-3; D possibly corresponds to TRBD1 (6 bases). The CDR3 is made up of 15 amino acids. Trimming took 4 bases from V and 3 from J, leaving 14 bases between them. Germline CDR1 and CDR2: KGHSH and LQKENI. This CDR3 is CASSHEQGKTDTQYF. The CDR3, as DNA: TGTGCCAGCTCACACGAACAGGGAAAGACAGATACGCAGTATTTT.

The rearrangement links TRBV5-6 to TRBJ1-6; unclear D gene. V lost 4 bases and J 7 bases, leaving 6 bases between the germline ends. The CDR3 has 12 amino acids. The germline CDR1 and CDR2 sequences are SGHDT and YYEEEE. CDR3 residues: CASSQGNSPLHF. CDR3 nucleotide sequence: TGTGCCAGCAGCCAAGGGAATTCACCCCTCCACTTT.

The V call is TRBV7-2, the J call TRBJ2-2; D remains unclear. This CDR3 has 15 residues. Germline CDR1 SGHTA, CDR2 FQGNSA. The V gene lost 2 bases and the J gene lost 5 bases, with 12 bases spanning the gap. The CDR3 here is CASSLKWGGTGELFF. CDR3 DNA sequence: TGTGCCAGCAGCTTAAAATGGGGTGGGACCGGGGAGCTGTTTTTT.

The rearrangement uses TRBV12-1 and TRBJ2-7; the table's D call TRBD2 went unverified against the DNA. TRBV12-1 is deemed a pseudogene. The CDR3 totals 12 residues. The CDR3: CASSRLTLEQYF. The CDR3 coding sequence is TGTGCCAGCAGCCGACTAACGCTCGAGCAGTACTTC.

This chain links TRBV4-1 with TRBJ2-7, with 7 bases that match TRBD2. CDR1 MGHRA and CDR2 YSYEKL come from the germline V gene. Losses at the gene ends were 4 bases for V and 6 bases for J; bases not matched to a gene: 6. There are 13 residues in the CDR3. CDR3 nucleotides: TGCGCCAGCAGCCTCGGTATAGCGGGCGAGCAGTACTTC. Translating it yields CASSLGIAGEQYF.

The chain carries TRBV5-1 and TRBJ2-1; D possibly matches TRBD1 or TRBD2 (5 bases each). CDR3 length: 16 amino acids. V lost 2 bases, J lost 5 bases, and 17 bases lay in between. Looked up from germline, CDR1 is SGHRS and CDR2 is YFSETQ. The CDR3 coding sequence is TGCGCCAGCAGCTTCAGGGCGACTACCAGTGACAATGAGCAGTTCTTC. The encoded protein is CASSFRATTSDNEQFF.

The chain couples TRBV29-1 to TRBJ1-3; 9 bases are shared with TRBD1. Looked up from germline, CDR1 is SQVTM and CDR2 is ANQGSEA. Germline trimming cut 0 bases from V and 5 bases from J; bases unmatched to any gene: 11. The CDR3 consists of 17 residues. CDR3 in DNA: TGCAGCGTTGAAGATGGAACAGGGGGCCTTGTTAGAAACACCATATATTTT. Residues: CSVEDGTGGLVRNTIYF.

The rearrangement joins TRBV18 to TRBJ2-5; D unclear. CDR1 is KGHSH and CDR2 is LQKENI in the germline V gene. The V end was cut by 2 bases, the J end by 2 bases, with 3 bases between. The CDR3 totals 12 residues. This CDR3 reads CASSPIQETQYF. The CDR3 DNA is TGTGCCAGCTCACCAATTCAAGAGACCCAGTACTTC. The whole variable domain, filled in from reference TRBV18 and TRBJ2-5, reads NAGVMQNPRHLVRRRGQEARLRCSPMKGHSHVYWYRQLPEEGLKFMVYLQKENIIDESGMPKERFSAEFPKEGPSILRIQQVVRGDSAAYFCASSPIQETQYFGPGTRLLVL.

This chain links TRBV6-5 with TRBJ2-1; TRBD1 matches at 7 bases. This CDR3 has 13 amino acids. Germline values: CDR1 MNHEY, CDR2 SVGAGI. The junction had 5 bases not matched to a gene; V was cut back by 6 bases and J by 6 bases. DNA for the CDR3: TGTGCCAGCAGCAGAACAGGGGTCAATGAGCAGTTCTTC. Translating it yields CASSRTGVNEQFF.

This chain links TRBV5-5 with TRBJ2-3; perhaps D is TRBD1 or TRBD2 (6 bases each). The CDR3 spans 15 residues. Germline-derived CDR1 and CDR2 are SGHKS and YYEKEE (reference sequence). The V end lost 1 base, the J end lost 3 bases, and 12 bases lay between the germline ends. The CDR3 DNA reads TGTGCCAGCAGCTTGCTAGGGGGGCGGACAGATACGCAGTATTTT. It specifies CASSLLGGRTDTQYF.

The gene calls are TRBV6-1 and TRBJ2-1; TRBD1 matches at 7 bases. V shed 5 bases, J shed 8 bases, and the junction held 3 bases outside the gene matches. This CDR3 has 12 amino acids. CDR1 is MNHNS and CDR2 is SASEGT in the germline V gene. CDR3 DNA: TGTGCCAGCAGTCAGACAGGGTATGAGCAGTTCTTC. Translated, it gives CASSQTGYEQFF.

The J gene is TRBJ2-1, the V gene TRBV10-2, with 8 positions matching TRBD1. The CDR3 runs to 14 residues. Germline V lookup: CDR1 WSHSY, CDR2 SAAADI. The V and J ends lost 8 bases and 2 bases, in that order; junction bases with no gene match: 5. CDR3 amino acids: CASCRTGPYNEQFF. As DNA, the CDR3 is TGCGCCAGCTGCCGGACAGGGCCCTACAATGAGCAGTTCTTC.

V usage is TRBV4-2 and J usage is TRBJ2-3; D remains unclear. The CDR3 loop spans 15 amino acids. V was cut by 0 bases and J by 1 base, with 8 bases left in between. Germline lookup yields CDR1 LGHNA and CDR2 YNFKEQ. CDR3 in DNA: TGTGCCAGCAGCCAAGAGTTACGGGGCACAGATACGCAGTATTTT. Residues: CASSQELRGTDTQYF.

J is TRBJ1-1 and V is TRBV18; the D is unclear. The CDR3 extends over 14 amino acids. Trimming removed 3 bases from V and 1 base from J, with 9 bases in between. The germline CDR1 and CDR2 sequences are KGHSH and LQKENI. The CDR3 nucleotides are TGTGCCAGCTCACCTTCCGGGCCGAACACTGAAGCTTTCTTT. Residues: CASSPSGPNTEAFF. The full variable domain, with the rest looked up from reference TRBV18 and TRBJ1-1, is NAGVMQNPRHLVRRRGQEARLRCSPMKGHSHVYWYRQLPEEGLKFMVYLQKENIIDESGMPKERFSAEFPKEGPSILRIQQVVRGDSAAYFCASSPSGPNTEAFFGQGTRLTVV.

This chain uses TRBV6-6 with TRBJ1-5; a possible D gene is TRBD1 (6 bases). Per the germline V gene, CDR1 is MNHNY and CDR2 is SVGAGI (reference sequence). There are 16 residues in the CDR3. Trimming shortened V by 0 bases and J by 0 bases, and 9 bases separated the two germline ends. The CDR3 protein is CASSYSDRTSNQPQHF. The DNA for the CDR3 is TGTGCCAGCAGTTACTCCGACAGGACTAGCAATCAGCCCCAGCATTTT.

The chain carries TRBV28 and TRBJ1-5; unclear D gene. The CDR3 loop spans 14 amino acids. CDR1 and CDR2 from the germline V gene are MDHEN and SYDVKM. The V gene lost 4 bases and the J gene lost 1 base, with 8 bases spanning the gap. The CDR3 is CASSSGGSNQPQHF. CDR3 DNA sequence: TGTGCCAGCAGTTCGGGAGGGAGCAATCAGCCCCAGCATTTT.

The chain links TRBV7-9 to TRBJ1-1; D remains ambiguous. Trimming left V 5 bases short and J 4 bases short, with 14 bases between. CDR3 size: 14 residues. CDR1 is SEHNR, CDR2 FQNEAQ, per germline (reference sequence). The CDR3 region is CASSPRWGVTEAFF. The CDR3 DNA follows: TGTGCCAGCAGCCCCCGTTGGGGAGTCACTGAAGCTTTCTTT.

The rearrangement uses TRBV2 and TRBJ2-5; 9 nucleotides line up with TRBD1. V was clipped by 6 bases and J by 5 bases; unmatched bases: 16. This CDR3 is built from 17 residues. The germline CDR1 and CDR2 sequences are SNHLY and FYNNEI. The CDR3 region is CASRRSGTGFLRETQYF. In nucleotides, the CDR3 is TGTGCCAGCAGGCGTTCCGGGACAGGGTTTTTACGGGAGACCCAGTACTTC.

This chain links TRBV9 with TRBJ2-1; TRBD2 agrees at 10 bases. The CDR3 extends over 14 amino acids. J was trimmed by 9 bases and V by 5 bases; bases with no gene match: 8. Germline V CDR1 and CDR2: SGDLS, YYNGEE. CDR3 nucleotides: TGTGCCAGCAGTAAACTAGCGGGATCGGTTGAGCAGTTCTTC. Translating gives CASSKLAGSVEQFF.

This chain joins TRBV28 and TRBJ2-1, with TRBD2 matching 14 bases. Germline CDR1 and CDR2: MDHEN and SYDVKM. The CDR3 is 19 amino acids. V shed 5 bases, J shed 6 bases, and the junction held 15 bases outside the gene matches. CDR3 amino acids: CASSPLLGLAGDSVNEQFF. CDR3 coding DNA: TGTGCCAGCAGTCCGCTACTGGGACTAGCGGGAGATAGCGTCAATGAGCAGTTCTTC.

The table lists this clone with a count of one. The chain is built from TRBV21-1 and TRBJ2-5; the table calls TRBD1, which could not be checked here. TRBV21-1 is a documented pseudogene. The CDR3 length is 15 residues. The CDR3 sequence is CASSIRDRGKETQYF. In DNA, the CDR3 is TGTGCCAGCAGCATAAGGGACAGGGGGAAAGAGACCCAGTACTTC.

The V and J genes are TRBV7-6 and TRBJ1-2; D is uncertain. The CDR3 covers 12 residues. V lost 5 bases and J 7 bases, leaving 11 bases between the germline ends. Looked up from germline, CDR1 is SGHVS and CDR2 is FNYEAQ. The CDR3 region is CASSPPISGYTF. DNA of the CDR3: TGTGCCAGCAGCCCACCGATCTCTGGCTACACCTTC.

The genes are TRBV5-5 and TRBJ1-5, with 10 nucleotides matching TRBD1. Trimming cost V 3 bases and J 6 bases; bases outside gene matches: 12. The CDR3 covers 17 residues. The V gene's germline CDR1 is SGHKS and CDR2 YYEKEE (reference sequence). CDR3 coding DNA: TGTGCCAGCAGCTCCAAATACCTGACAGGGGGCAGTCAGCCCCAGCATTTT. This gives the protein CASSSKYLTGGSQPQHF.